Each of the 8 T cell receptor beta chains below was sequenced from the same sample in a study of shared clonotypes between healthy human individuals. Measured with immunoSEQ multiplex PCR; TCRdb has only the in-frame clones, and not every one. The sample shows 2,500,000 or so clones, 85% to 95% of them seen only once. The material sequenced was naive CD4+ T cells sorted from blood. Subset denoted: CD45RA+ positively selected. The receptors shown here come from a man in his late teens or twenties in good health.

About this clone itself: In the same sample, other DNA sequences code for this CDR3. The chain couples TRBV18 to TRBJ1-4; D unclear. This CDR3 has 15 amino acids. Germline V gene data show CDR1 as KGHSH and CDR2 as LQKENI. Trimming cost V 0 bases and J 4 bases, with 9 bases left between them. CDR3: CASSPPPGDNEKLFF. The CDR3 coding sequence is TGTGCCAGCTCACCACCCCCCGGGGATAATGAAAAACTGTTTTTT. The entire variable domain, with the rest obtained from reference TRBV18 and TRBJ1-4, is as follows: NAGVMQNPRHLVRRRGQEARLRCSPMKGHSHVYWYRQLPEEGLKFMVYLQKENIIDESGMPKERFSAEFPKEGPSILRIQQVVRGDSAAYFCASSPPPGDNEKLFFGSGTQLSVL.

V gene TRBV5-4 combines with J gene TRBJ2-1; possibly TRBD2 for D (5 bases). CDR1 is SGHNT and CDR2 is YYREEE in the germline V gene (reference sequence). V lost 1 base to trimming and J lost 7 bases, with 12 bases between them. CDR3 length equals 14 residues. CDR3 sequence: CASSLPSSGNEQFF. The CDR3 coding sequence is TGTGCCAGCAGCTTGCCTTCATCGGGGAATGAGCAGTTCTTC.

On this clone itself: The sample carries other DNA sequences with the same CDR3. As DNA, the CDR3 is TGTGCCAGCAGCTTAGCGAGAAACACCGGGGAGCTGTTTTTT. Translation gives CASSLARNTGELFF. The J gene is TRBJ2-2, the V gene TRBV7-8, with no clear D. This CDR3 contains 14 residues. Trimming removed 0 bases from V and 2 bases from J, with 4 bases in between. Germline V gene data show CDR1 as SGHVS and CDR2 as FQNEAQ. The full variable domain, completed using reference TRBV7-8 and TRBJ2-2, is GAGVSQSPRYKVAKRGQDVALRCDPISGHVSLFWYQQALGQGPEFLTYFQNEAQLDKSGLPSDRFFAERPEGSVSTLKIQRTQQEDSAVYLCASSLARNTGELFFGEGSRLTVL.

A remark on this clone: Other DNA sequences in this specimen translate into the identical CDR3. V is TRBV5-1 and J is TRBJ2-5, with D perhaps TRBD1 (5 bases). CDR3 length equals 13 residues. The ends were cut back, 3 bases at V and 1 base at J, with 7 bases in the middle. Germline CDR1 reads SGHRS; CDR2 reads YFSETQ. The CDR3 reads CASSSGIQETQYF. The DNA for the CDR3 is TGCGCCAGCAGCTCAGGGATCCAAGAGACCCAGTACTTC.

This sequence joins TRBV5-1 and TRBJ2-3; TRBD1 is a possible D gene (6 bases). Germline-derived CDR1 and CDR2 are SGHRS and YFSETQ. Trimming took 0 bases from V and 4 from J, leaving 12 bases between them. The CDR3 totals 15 residues. As DNA, the CDR3 is TGCGCCAGCAGCTTGGGGCAGGGGCTAGCAGATACGCAGTATTTT. This encodes CASSLGQGLADTQYF.

The rearrangement links TRBV9 to TRBJ2-1, with 7 bases matching TRBD2. The junction had 4 bases not matched to a gene; V was cut back by 4 bases and J by 0 bases. CDR3 size: 15 residues. CDR1 and CDR2 (germline): SGDLS, YYNGEE. The CDR3 nucleotides read TGTGCCAGCAGCCGGGGGGAGAGCTCCTACAATGAGCAGTTCTTC. Translation gives CASSRGESSYNEQFF.

This clone was observed once. CDR3 protein: CASSAQGGGTQYF. CDR3 DNA sequence: TGTGCCAGCTCGGCACAGGGTGGTGGGACCCAGTACTTC. This chain uses TRBV27 with TRBJ2-5; tentatively, D is TRBD1 (6 bases). The V end was cut by 8 bases, the J end by 7 bases, with 17 bases between. CDR3 length: 13 amino acids. Germline CDR1 is MNHEY and CDR2 is SMNVEV (reference sequence).

The chain links TRBV19 to TRBJ2-1, with D maybe TRBD2 (7 bases). The ends were cut back, 3 bases at V and 6 bases at J, with 21 bases in the middle. Germline CDR1 LNHDA, CDR2 SQIVND (reference sequence). The length of the CDR3 is 17 residues. In DNA, the CDR3 is TGTGCCAGTAGTATGGGGGCGGGGGCCTGGTCGGGCAATGAGCAGTTCTTC. This codes for CASSMGAGAWSGNEQFF.